A selection of T cell receptor beta chains follows, all from one sample in a study of shared clonotypes between healthy human individuals. Clones were sequenced by immunoSEQ multiplex PCR, and TCRdb holds only the in-frame ones, with some missing. The sample holds roughly 1 million clones, 70% to 80% seen once. Material: memory CD4+ T cells from PBMCs. These TCRs come from a young man in good health. Some clones in this sample may be carry-over from other donors' samples. Each CDR3 is given with its conserved first and last residue. A D gene is named only where the DNA matches it firmly. Rows may omit the clone size; those that give it use once, few, many or a size class.

d_call clone_size j_call v_call cdr3_nt cdr3_aa
. . TRBJ2-7 TRBV7-9 TGTGCCAGCAGCACCCGGGGGGACAACGTCTACGAGCAGTACTTC CASSTRGDNVYEQYF
TRBD1 . TRBJ2-1 TRBV7-9 TGTGCCAGCAGCCTGCGGGACAGGGTGATATATGAGCAGTTCTTC CASSLRDRVIYEQFF
TRBD1 . TRBJ2-1 TRBV5-1 TGCGCCAGCAGCCCCGGGACAGCGTACAATGAGCAGTTCTTC CASSPGTAYNEQFF
TRBD2 . TRBJ2-1 TRBV7-8 TGTGCCAGCAGCTTTGGTGGGGGACTAGGCCGATACAATGAGCAGTTCTTC CASSFGGGLGRYNEQFF
. . TRBJ2-1 TRBV18 TGTGCCAGCTCACCACTTGGGAGGATGGGGACAGCACGGATTGGGAATGAGCAGTTCTTC CASSPLGRMGTARIGNEQFF
. few TRBJ1-4 TRBV6-6 TGTGCCAGCAGTGCCATACAGGGTCGGGTTTTT CASSAIQGRVF
TRBD1 . TRBJ1-1 TRBV11-2 TGTGCCAGCAGCACCCAGGGGGGAACTGAAGCTTTCTTT CASSTQGGTEAFF
. . TRBJ2-1 TRBV14 TGTGCCAGCAGCCAAGGGACTTACAATGAGCAGTTCTTC CASSQGTYNEQFF
. . TRBJ1-4 TRBV11-2 TGTGCCAGCAGCTTACTGGGCCGGGGGGAAAAACTGTTTTTT CASSLLGRGEKLFF
TRBD1 . TRBJ1-3 TRBV7-8 TGTGCCAGCAGCCAATTCGGGACAGGGAAAGTTAGGGGCGGAAGCACCATATATTTT CASSQFGTGKVRGGSTIYF
TRBD2 once TRBJ2-7 TRBV5-4 TGTGCCAGCAGCCAACCGGCAGGAGCGGGAGGTCGCTACGAGCAGTACTTC CASSQPAGAGGRYEQYF
TRBD1 . TRBJ1-2 TRBV5-1 TGCGCCAGCACCTTTGGAACAGGGGGTGATTATGGAAACTATGGCTACACCTTC CASTFGTGGDYGNYGYTF
. . TRBJ2-1 TRBV5-1 TGCGCCAGCAGCTTGGAGGTACGGATATCCTACAATGAGCAGTTCTTC CASSLEVRISYNEQFF
TRBD2 . TRBJ2-7 TRBV5-1 TGCGCCAGCAGCCGGGAGGGCGACTCCTACGAGCAGTACTTC CASSREGDSYEQYF
TRBD1 . TRBJ2-7 TRBV28 TGTGCCAGCAGTTTACTCGGGACAGGGGACCACGAGCAGTACTTC CASSLLGTGDHEQYF
. . TRBJ2-1 TRBV29-1 TGCAGCGTTACGTTTCAGGTGGCGTCTCACAATGAGCAGTTCTTC CSVTFQVASHNEQFF
. . TRBJ2-5 TRBV5-1 TGCGCCAGCAGCTTGTCCGGGGTGAACCAAGAGACCCAGTACTTC CASSLSGVNQETQYF
. . TRBJ1-4 TRBV7-9 TGTGCCAGCAGCTTAATGGACAGCCGAGAAAAACTGTTTTTT CASSLMDSREKLFF
. . TRBJ2-3 TRBV19 TGTGCCAGTAGTACCACAAAAGTCGCCTGGGGCACAGATACGCAGTATTTT CASSTTKVAWGTDTQYF
. few TRBJ1-2 TRBV28 TGTGCCAGCAGTTCGCCGGGGACTAACTATGGCTACACCTTC CASSSPGTNYGYTF
TRBD1 . TRBJ2-7 TRBV4-1 TGCGCCAGCAGCCAGCGGACAGGAACCTCCTACGAGCAGTACTTC CASSQRTGTSYEQYF
. once TRBJ1-1 TRBV7-2 TGTGCCAGCAGCTTACTTGGGGGGCAGACTGAAGCTTTCTTT CASSLLGGQTEAFF
TRBD2 . TRBJ2-1 TRBV2 TGTGCCAGCAATGGGGGGGAAGGGCTAGCCTACAATGAGCAGTTCTTC CASNGGEGLAYNEQFF
. few TRBJ1-1 TRBV14 TGTGCCAGCAGCCAAGATTCGGCGATTGGGAGAACTGAAGCTTTCTTT CASSQDSAIGRTEAFF
. . TRBJ1-5 TRBV15 TGTGCCACCTCTAATAGCAATCAGCCCCAGCATTTT CATSNSNQPQHF
. . TRBJ2-2 TRBV28 TGTGCCAGCAGTTCCCGGGACGGGGTGGGGACCGGGGAGCTGTTTTTT CASSSRDGVGTGELFF
TRBD2 . TRBJ2-1 TRBV11-2 TGTGCCAGCAGCGCCCGAGGGCTAGCGGGATCCAATGAGCAGTTCTTC CASSARGLAGSNEQFF
. . TRBJ1-2 TRBV19 TGTGCCAGTAGTCCCAGACAGTTCCGCTACACCTTC CASSPRQFRYTF
. . TRBJ2-6 TRBV5-1 TGCGCCAGCAGCTTGGGTCAGTCTGGGGCCAACGTCCTGACTTTC CASSLGQSGANVLTF
. . TRBJ2-7 TRBV2 TGTGCCAGCCGGTGGTGGTCAAGCGAGCAGTACTTC CASRWWSSEQYF
. many TRBJ1-2 TRBV28 TGTGCCAGCAGTGTTCGGGGGGTCGGCCATGGCTACACCTTC CASSVRGVGHGYTF